This TCR beta chain was sequenced for a study of blood T cell repertoires in COVID-19 (TCRdb year 2020). Broadly, across the study: Collaborator samples came from the United States, Italy and Spain and covered acute and convalescent phases of COVID-19. The material from the prospective study consisted of cDNA or gDNA derived from T cells, B-cell-depleted T cells, or PBMCs. The dataset comprised deeply sampled blood TCRbeta repertoires from subjects exposed to, actively infected with, or recovered from COVID-19. The repertoires were made available in a free public database intended to serve as a resource for research on the immune response to SARS-CoV-2. Samples came from the ongoing ImmuneRACE study (first 160 participants) plus 1,254 subjects from 6 global collaborators. Sample metadata almost always included a de-identified subject ID, COVID-19 status, age in years and sex. Where available, HLA class I and class II types were obtained from metadata supplied by the sample provider rather than from assay-based typing.

What the authors observed across the whole study: Clinical and demographic metadata were provided uncurated, with the amount varying by source and participant.

V and J are truncated by 4 bases and 1 base respectively, leaving an intervening sequence of 4 bases. The CDR3 holds 12 amino acids from the cysteine to the phenylalanine. Of the read, only the CDR3 DNA is kept; its 36 bases are in frame from base 1. The germline V gene (reference sequence) supplies CDR1 LGHDT and CDR2 YNNKEL. The immunoSEQ Assay, a bias-controlled multiplex PCR, was used to amplify TCRbeta CDR3 regions from genomic DNA. Under the source paper's analysis protocol: The number of nucleated cells in each sample was estimated from the amplification of reference gene primers within the assay. To quantify the absolute abundance of each unique TCRbeta CDR3 rearrangement, sequence reads were collapsed and filtered. For each sample, productive Simpson clonality was calculated as the square root of Simpson's diversity index across productive rearrangements. TCRdb retrieved this table from immuneACCESS and kept in-frame rearrangements only. Not all clones are present; in checked studies, unresolved V genes account for under half, and no reason is known for the remainder. The V and J calls and clone size are taken from that table; D and trimming were inferred from the DNA. This sample gives a few hundred thousand clones in total; nearly 90% of them show up just once. The ten largest clones represent approximately 15% of the sample.

Participants in the prospective study were aged roughly 18 to 100 years, lived in 24 United States geographic areas, and enrolled through a virtual design. In the prospective study, cohorts were assigned on the basis of participant-reported clinical history obtained from a screening survey and a study questionnaire. Exposed participants had been in contact, within 2 weeks of entering the study, with a person who had a PCR-confirmed or clinician-diagnosed case of COVID-19. In the prospective study, whole blood, serum and a nasopharyngeal or oropharyngeal swab were collected from each participant by mobile phlebotomists. Participants in the prospective study had the option to provide additional blood draws and questionnaires over an approximately 2-month period. Prospective study blood samples were shipped either frozen or at room temperature before DNA extraction. A remark on this clone: The clone's antigen remains unknown. No quality values exist for individual bases; no much larger clone is one base distant.

This sequence originates from a man aged 25 to 40 who had been exposed to COVID-19. Sequencing input: PBMCs or T cells enriched from blood (not recorded which). The rearrangement combines TRBV3-1 (or the pseudogene TRBV3-2) with TRBJ1-1, with the D segment identity uncertain. The nucleotide sequence reads TGTGCCAGCAGCCGCGGGAACACTGAAGCTTTCTTT. Its product reads: CASSRGNTEAFF.